This paragraph covers one T cell receptor (beta chain) sequence. Antigen specificity is unknown. The V gene's germline CDR1 is SQVTM and CDR2 ANQGSEA. Trimming took off 3 bases at V and 6 bases at J, with 15 bases between the two ends. This CDR3 has 13 amino acids. These data belong to a study of early T cells in non-severe SARS-CoV-2 infection. Study background: Bulk RNA from unsorted whole blood was sequenced; chains were unpaired. Findings and limits, study-wide: VDJdb-based annotation leaned toward anti-spike CD8 responses and missed private and CD4 specificities.

Individual cDNA molecules received unique molecular identifiers. TCRdb re-called the 5' RACE reads with MiXCR, one entry per CDR3 protein. Here the sample spans around 100,000 distinct CDR3 sequences, roughly 15% being singletons. The clonotype was recovered from an adult who was a healthcare worker with PCR-confirmed SARS-CoV-2 infection or an uninfected control (not recorded which). Sequencing input: whole blood. V gene TRBV29-1 combines with J gene TRBJ2-7; D is possibly TRBD1 or TRBD2 (5 bases each). The CDR3 region is CSVDPGRRGEQYF. DNA of the CDR3: TGCAGCGTTGATCCGGGACGACGGGGCGAGCAGTACTTC.